One and the same sample provided the 19 T cell receptor beta chains below, sequenced in a study of control samples from healthy donors and cancer patients. This table comes from immunoSEQ multiplex PCR, and its TCRdb copy is limited to in-frame clones, with some not included. The table shows some 74,000 clones, with approximately 94% occurring only once. Sequenced: blood. The receptors stem from a woman in her twenties or thirties in good health.

This clone was picked up one time. The chain employs TRBV5-5 and TRBJ1-4; a weak D match, TRBD1 (5 bases). The V end lost 2 bases, the J end lost 1 base, and 15 bases lay between the germline ends. The CDR3 is made up of 17 amino acids. Germline values: CDR1 SGHKS, CDR2 YYEKEE (reference sequence). The CDR3 DNA follows: TGTGCCAGCAGCTTCCAGCCCCTCGGGGGAACTAATGAAAAACTGTTTTTT. This encodes CASSFQPLGGTNEKLFF.

The V call is TRBV5-1, the J call TRBJ2-1; 8 nucleotides line up with TRBD2. Per germline, CDR1 SGHRS and CDR2 YFSETQ. The CDR3 is made up of 15 amino acids. J was trimmed by 2 bases and V by 1 base; bases with no gene match: 2. The CDR3 nucleotides are TGCGCCAGCAGCTTGATAGCGGGGACCTACAATGAGCAGTTCTTC. Protein sequence: CASSLIAGTYNEQFF.

The chain links TRBV2 to TRBJ1-2; a weak D match, TRBD1 (6 bases). In germline, CDR1 is SNHLY, CDR2 FYNNEI. The ends were cut back, 6 bases at V and 7 bases at J, with 12 bases in the middle. CDR3 length: 12 amino acids. The CDR3 DNA is TGTGCCAGCAGGAAAGGACAGTTTGGCTACACCTTC. Amino acids: CASRKGQFGYTF.

This clone was detected once. The chain couples TRBV30 to TRBJ2-1; TRBD1 matches 11 bases. With V trimmed by 7 bases and J by 7 bases, 3 bases remained unmatched. Germline V CDR1 and CDR2: GTSNPN, SVGIG (reference sequence). There are 12 residues in the CDR3. The CDR3 region is CASGTGGNEQFF. The CDR3 region has the DNA TGTGCCTCCGGGACAGGGGGAAATGAGCAGTTCTTC.

The count of this clone is one. The rearrangement joins TRBV2 to TRBJ2-1; D not certain. The germline V gene has CDR1 SNHLY and CDR2 FYNNEI. The CDR3 covers 15 residues. Trimming took 7 bases from V and 7 from J, leaving 20 bases between them. The chain's CDR3 is CASTSDSWASNEQFF. CDR3 coding DNA: TGTGCCAGCACCTCAGATTCCTGGGCCTCGAATGAGCAGTTCTTC.

The genes are TRBV7-9 and TRBJ1-1; D not resolved. Germline assignment: CDR1 SEHNR and CDR2 FQNEAQ (reference sequence). Trimming pared 5 bases from V and 0 bases from J, leaving 13 bases between. This CDR3 is 15 amino acids long. CDR3 sequence: CASSRGSQMNTEAFF. CDR3 sequence (DNA): TGTGCCAGCAGCCGTGGGTCACAAATGAACACTGAAGCTTTCTTT.

The genes are TRBV3-1 (or the pseudogene TRBV3-2) and TRBJ1-4; D uncertain. The germline V gene has CDR1 LGHDT and CDR2 YNNKEL (reference sequence). The V end was cut by 4 bases, the J end by 3 bases, with 18 bases between. The CDR3 is 17 amino acids. The CDR3 nucleotides are TGTGCCAGCAGCCGCTCCGGGATGGGGAAGGCTAATGAAAAACTGTTTTTT. Translating it yields CASSRSGMGKANEKLFF.

The chain has TRBV6-5 and TRBJ2-7; TRBD1 aligns across 7 bases. V lost 4 bases to trimming and J lost 2 bases; unmatched junction nucleotides: 5. From germline, CDR1 is MNHEY and CDR2 SVGAGI. This CDR3 contains 14 residues. The CDR3 spells CASSSGQPPYEQYV. The DNA for the CDR3 is TGTGCCAGCAGTTCGGGACAGCCTCCCTACGAGCAGTACGTC.

This chain links TRBV6-2 or TRBV6-3 with TRBJ1-6; D ambiguous. The V end lost 5 bases, the J end lost 5 bases, and 10 bases lay between the germline ends. This CDR3 contains 14 residues. Germline lookup yields CDR1 MNHEY and CDR2 SVGEGT. DNA for the CDR3: TGTGCCAGCAGTCCCTGGCAAGATAATTCACCCCTCCACTTT. It specifies CASSPWQDNSPLHF.

The rearrangement joins TRBV15 to TRBJ1-3; unclear D gene. There are 16 residues in the CDR3. The germline V gene encodes CDR1 LNHNV and CDR2 YYDKDF (reference sequence). V was shortened by 3 bases and J by 0 bases, with 12 bases between the two germline ends. The CDR3 coding sequence is TGTGCCACCAGCAGTTACACCCGGGGCTCTGGAAACACCATATATTTT. Translated, it gives CATSSYTRGSGNTIYF. The whole variable domain, remainder taken from reference TRBV15 and TRBJ1-3, is DAMVIQNPRYQVTQFGKPVTLSCSQTLNHNVMYWYQQKSSQAPKLLFHYYDKDFNNEADTPDNFQSRRPNTSFCFLDIRSPGLGDTAMYLCATSSYTRGSGNTIYFGEGSWLTVV.

V gene TRBV15 combines with J gene TRBJ1-2, with 8 bases fitting TRBD1. CDR1 and CDR2 (germline): LNHNV, YYDKDF (reference sequence). The CDR3 consists of 16 residues. Unmatched junction bases numbered 5, after V lost 0 bases and J lost 2 bases. The CDR3 loop is CATSRDAGGENYGYTF. The CDR3 bases are TGTGCCACCAGCAGAGATGCAGGGGGCGAAAACTATGGCTACACCTTC. The variable domain in full, completed from reference TRBV15 and TRBJ1-2, reads DAMVIQNPRYQVTQFGKPVTLSCSQTLNHNVMYWYQQKSSQAPKLLFHYYDKDFNNEADTPDNFQSRRPNTSFCFLDIRSPGLGDTAMYLCATSRDAGGENYGYTFGSGTRLTVV.

DNA of the CDR3: TGTGCCAGCAGAGATTCGGGTGGCTATGGCTACACCTTC. Translation: CASRDSGGYGYTF. V is TRBV6-5 and J is TRBJ1-2, with D unclear. CDR1 is MNHEY, CDR2 SVGAGI, per germline. The CDR3 totals 13 residues. V lost 6 bases and J lost 4, with 12 bases in between.

The chain has TRBV18 and TRBJ2-3; 8 bases line up with TRBD2. This CDR3 region has 17 residues. Germline V gene sequence: CDR1 KGHSH, CDR2 LQKENI. V was pared by 4 bases and J by 2 bases, with 11 bases of the junction left unmatched. CDR3 sequence reads: CASSLPNGRGATDTQYF. DNA for the CDR3: TGTGCCAGCTCACTACCAAACGGGCGGGGGGCCACAGATACGCAGTATTTT.

The rearrangement joins TRBV5-1 to TRBJ2-3; D not resolved. Per germline, CDR1 SGHRS and CDR2 YFSETQ. With 0 bases removed from V and 5 bases from J, the gap between germline ends came to 10 bases. The CDR3 covers 14 residues. CDR3 bases: TGCGCCAGCAGCTTGGCCACGGAAGTAGATACGCAGTATTTT. Residues: CASSLATEVDTQYF.

This clone was recorded a few times. The gene calls are TRBV19 and TRBJ2-3, with 7 bases matching TRBD2. Germline trimming cut 1 base from V and 7 bases from J; bases unmatched to any gene: 5. Germline V gives CDR1 LNHDA, CDR2 SQIVND (reference sequence). This CDR3 spans 14 amino acids. CDR3 loop: CASSIAGGTYTQYF. The CDR3 DNA reads as TGTGCCAGTAGTATAGCCGGGGGGACCTATACGCAGTATTTT. The variable domain in full, completed from reference TRBV19 and TRBJ2-3, reads DGGITQSPKYLFRKEGQNVTLSCEQNLNHDAMYWYRQDPGQGLRLIYYSQIVNDFQKGDIAEGYSVSREKKESFPLTVTSAQKNPTAFYLCASSIAGGTYTQYFGPGTRLTVL.

The rearrangement uses TRBV5-5 and TRBJ2-7; D not resolved. The V gene lost 4 bases and the J gene lost 1 base, with 6 bases spanning the gap. Per the germline V gene, CDR1 is SGHKS and CDR2 is YYEKEE (reference sequence). The CDR3 has 12 amino acids. The CDR3 sequence is CASSPPSYEQYF. DNA of the CDR3: TGTGCCAGCAGCCCTCCATCCTACGAGCAGTACTTC.

CDR3 protein: CASSFLPSEAFF. The CDR3 coding sequence is TGTGCCAGCAGCTTCCTCCCTAGCGAAGCTTTCTTT. The rearrangement uses TRBV5-6 and TRBJ1-1; D remains unclear. The V end lost 2 bases, the J end lost 8 bases, and 10 bases lay between the germline ends. This CDR3 has 12 amino acids. CDR1 is SGHDT, CDR2 YYEEEE, per germline.

This chain links TRBV6-5 with TRBJ1-2, with 9 bases matching TRBD1. Germline V gene sequence: CDR1 MNHEY, CDR2 SVGAGI. The CDR3 extends over 15 amino acids. With V trimmed by 4 bases and J by 7 bases, 10 bases remained unmatched. The CDR3 spells CASSFIGQGTSGYTF. The CDR3 DNA reads as TGTGCCAGCAGTTTCATCGGACAGGGGACTTCTGGCTACACCTTC.

The V gene is TRBV5-1, the J gene TRBJ1-4; TRBD1 is a possible D gene (5 bases). This CDR3 spans 15 amino acids. The V end lost 3 bases, the J end lost 8 bases, and 17 bases lay between the germline ends. Germline values: CDR1 SGHRS, CDR2 YFSETQ. This CDR3 is CASSWGEGGNEKLFF. In nucleotides, the CDR3 is TGCGCCAGCAGCTGGGGGGAAGGCGGGAACGAAAAACTGTTTTTT.